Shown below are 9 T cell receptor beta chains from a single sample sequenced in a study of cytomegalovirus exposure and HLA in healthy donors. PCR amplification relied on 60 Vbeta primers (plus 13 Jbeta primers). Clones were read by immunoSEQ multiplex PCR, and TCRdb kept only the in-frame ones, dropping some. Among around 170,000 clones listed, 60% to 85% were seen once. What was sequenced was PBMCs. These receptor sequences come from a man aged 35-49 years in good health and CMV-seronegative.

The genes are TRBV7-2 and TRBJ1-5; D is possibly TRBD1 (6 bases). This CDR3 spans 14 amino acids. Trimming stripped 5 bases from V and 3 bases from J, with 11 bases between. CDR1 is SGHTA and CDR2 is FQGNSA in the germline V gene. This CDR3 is CASSPRGANQPQHF. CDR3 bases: TGTGCCAGCAGCCCACGGGGGGCCAATCAGCCCCAGCATTTT.

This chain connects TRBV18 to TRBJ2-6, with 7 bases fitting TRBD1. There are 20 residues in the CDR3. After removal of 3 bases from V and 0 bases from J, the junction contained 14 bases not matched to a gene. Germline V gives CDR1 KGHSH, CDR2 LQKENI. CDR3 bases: TGTGCCAGCTCACCTCCCCTAGGACAGGTCGATAGCTCTGGGGCCAACGTCCTGACTTTC. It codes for CASSPPLGQVDSSGANVLTF.

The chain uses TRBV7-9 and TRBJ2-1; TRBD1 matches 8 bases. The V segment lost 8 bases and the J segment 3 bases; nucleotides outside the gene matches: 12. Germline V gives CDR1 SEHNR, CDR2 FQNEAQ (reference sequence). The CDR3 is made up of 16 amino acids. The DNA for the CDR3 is TGTGCCAGCCGGACAGGGCCGGGACGAGGCTACAATGAGCAGTTCTTC. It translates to CASRTGPGRGYNEQFF.

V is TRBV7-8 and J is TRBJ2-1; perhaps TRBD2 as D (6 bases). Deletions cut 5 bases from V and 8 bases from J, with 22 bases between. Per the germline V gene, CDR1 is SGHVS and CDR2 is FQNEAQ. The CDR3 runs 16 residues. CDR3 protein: CASSQALAVGLDEQFF. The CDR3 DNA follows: TGTGCCAGCAGCCAAGCATTAGCGGTCGGTTTGGATGAGCAGTTCTTC.

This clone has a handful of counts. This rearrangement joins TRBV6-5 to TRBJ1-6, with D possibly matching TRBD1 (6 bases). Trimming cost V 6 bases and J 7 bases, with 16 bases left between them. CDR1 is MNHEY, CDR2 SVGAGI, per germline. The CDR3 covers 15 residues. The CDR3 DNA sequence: TGTGCCAGCAGAGAATCGACAGGCGAAAATTCACCCCTCCACTTT. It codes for CASRESTGENSPLHF.

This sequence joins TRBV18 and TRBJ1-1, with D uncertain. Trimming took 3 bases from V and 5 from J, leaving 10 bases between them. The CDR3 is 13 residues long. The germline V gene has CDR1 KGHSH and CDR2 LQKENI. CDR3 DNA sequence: TGTGCCAGCTCACCGTCCGTACAGACTGAAGCTTTCTTT. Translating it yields CASSPSVQTEAFF.

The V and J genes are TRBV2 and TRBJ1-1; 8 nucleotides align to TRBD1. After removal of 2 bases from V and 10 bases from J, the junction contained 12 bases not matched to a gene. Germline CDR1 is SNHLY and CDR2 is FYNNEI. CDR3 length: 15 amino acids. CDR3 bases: TGTGCCAGCAGTGAAAGGTCCTCTGACAGGGGAAGAGCTTTCTTT. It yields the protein CASSERSSDRGRAFF.

The CDR3 spells CASSQHCRGFSYGYTF. The CDR3 DNA reads TGCGCCAGCAGTCAACATTGCAGGGGGTTTAGCTATGGCTACACCTTC. This sequence joins TRBV23-1 and TRBJ1-2, with 7 nucleotides matching TRBD1. TRBV23-1 is identified as an open reading frame with a role that is uncertain. The CDR3 has 16 residues. Trimming removed 2 bases from V and 4 bases from J; junction bases left unmatched: 10.

The CDR3 sequence is CASSISQGLDEQFF. The CDR3 bases are TGTGCCAGTAGTATATCGCAGGGTTTGGATGAGCAGTTCTTC. The chain joins TRBV19 to TRBJ2-1; perhaps TRBD1 as D (5 bases). CDR1 LNHDA and CDR2 SQIVND come from the germline V gene (reference sequence). V lost 2 bases to trimming and J lost 8 bases, with 13 bases between them. This CDR3 contains 14 residues.